This T cell receptor delta chain appears in the sequencing data of a study of gamma-delta T cells after stem cell transplantation. Germline V gives CDR1 GEAIGNYY, CDR2 EKD. The V gene lost 1 base and the J gene lost 2 bases, with 13 bases spanning the gap. The CDR3 is 15 residues long. In this sample, this clone is large. The sample contains more than one DNA sequence encoding this CDR3. TCRdb re-called the RT-PCR reads with CATT. The sample consists of 3,200 or so delta-chain clones, 1.5% to 2% of them appearing once. The origin of this receptor is a human donor. It is not recorded whose cells these are; they may come from a transplant donor. V and J are TRDV2 and TRDJ1, with D perhaps matching TRDD3 (6 bases). The sequenced sample was gamma-delta T cells. In DNA, the CDR3 is TGTGCCTGTGACACGTTGGGGATGGGGACCGATAAACTCATCTTT. This encodes CACDTLGMGTDKLIF.